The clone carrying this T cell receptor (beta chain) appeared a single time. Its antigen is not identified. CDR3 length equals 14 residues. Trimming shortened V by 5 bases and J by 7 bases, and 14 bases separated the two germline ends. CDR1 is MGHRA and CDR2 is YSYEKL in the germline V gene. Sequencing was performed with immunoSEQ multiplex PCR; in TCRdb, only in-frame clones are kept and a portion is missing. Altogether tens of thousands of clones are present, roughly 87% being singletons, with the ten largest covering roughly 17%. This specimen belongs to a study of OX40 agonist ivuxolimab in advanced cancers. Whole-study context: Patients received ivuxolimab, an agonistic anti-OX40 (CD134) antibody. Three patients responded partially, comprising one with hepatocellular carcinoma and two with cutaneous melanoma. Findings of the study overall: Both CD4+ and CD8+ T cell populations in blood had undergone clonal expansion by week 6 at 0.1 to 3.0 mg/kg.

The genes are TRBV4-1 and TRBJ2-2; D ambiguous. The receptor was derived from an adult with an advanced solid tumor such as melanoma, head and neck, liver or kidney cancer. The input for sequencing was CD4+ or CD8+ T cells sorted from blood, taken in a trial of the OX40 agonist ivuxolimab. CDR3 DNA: TGCGCCAGCAGCAAGGGAAGTGTGGTCGGGGAGCTGTTTTTT. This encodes CASSKGSVVGELFF.